Presented here are 15 T cell receptor beta chains from one specimen sequenced in a study of blood T cell repertoires in COVID-19. Profiling relied on immunoSEQ multiplex PCR, and the TCRdb table lists in-frame clones only, not all of them. The sample consists of some 12,000 clones, 65% to 90% of them appearing once. Material: peripheral blood. These receptors were collected from a woman in her sixties or seventies with acute or convalescent COVID-19.

The chain is built from TRBV18 and TRBJ1-3; D might be TRBD1 (6 bases). Trimming left V 2 bases short and J 1 base short, with 12 bases between. In germline, CDR1 is KGHSH, CDR2 LQKENI. CDR3 length equals 16 residues. CDR3 sequence: CASSPDFGQSGNTIYF. DNA for the CDR3: TGTGCCAGCTCACCAGACTTTGGACAGTCTGGAAACACCATATATTTT.

The chain links TRBV28 to TRBJ1-3, with 10 bases aligning to TRBD1. The V segment lost 6 bases and the J segment 7 bases; nucleotides outside the gene matches: 15. Per germline, CDR1 MDHEN and CDR2 SYDVKM. The CDR3 sequence is 17 residues long. The CDR3 DNA reads TGTGCCAGCAGGCGCGTCCTAGGACAGGGGGTTTGGAACACCATATATTTT. This sequence encodes CASRRVLGQGVWNTIYF.

The chain couples TRBV2 to TRBJ1-1; 8 bases align to TRBD1. Trimming took 5 bases from V and 4 from J; bases not matched to a gene: 12. The CDR3 length is 16 residues. CDR1 and CDR2 (germline): SNHLY, FYNNEI. Here the CDR3 DNA reads TGTGCCAGCAGTTACGACAGGGGAGATTGGATCACTGAAGCTTTCTTT. This encodes CASSYDRGDWITEAFF.

CDR3 DNA: TGTGCCAGCAGTGAAAGGGCAGGGGGAGAGGGCTACACCTTC. As protein: CASSERAGGEGYTF. The chain carries TRBV6-1 and TRBJ1-2, with 7 nucleotides matching TRBD1. V lost 2 bases to trimming and J lost 8 bases; unmatched junction nucleotides: 8. The CDR3 spans 14 residues. Germline loops: CDR1 MNHNS, CDR2 SASEGT.

About this clone itself: A junction end diverges from the germline sequence, so it may reflect a read error. The chain joins TRBV7-9 to TRBJ1-3; D might be TRBD1 (6 bases). This CDR3 has 15 residues. The germline gives CDR1 SEHNR, CDR2 FQNEAQ (reference sequence). The CDR3 nucleotides read TGTGCCAGCAGCTTAACAGGGTTTAGTGGACACACCATATATTTT. Amino acids: CASSLTGFSGHTIYF.

This sequence joins TRBV29-1 and TRBJ1-3; the D is unclear. CDR1 is SQVTM, CDR2 ANQGSEA, per germline. V was cut by 5 bases and J by 2 bases, with 7 bases left in between. The CDR3 sequence is 12 residues long. The CDR3 protein is CSVTATGNTIYF. CDR3 in DNA: TGCAGCGTTACAGCCACTGGAAACACCATATATTTT. The full variable domain, completed using reference TRBV29-1 and TRBJ1-3, is SAVISQKPSRDICQRGTSLTIQCQVDSQVTMMFWYRQQPGQSLTLIATANQGSEATYESGFVIDKFPISRPNLTFSTLTVSNMSPEDSSIYLCSVTATGNTIYFGEGSWLTVV.

The chain combines TRBV5-6 with TRBJ2-5; tentative D call: TRBD1 (5 bases). Trimming pared 3 bases from V and 5 bases from J, leaving 14 bases between. From germline, CDR1 is SGHDT and CDR2 YYEEEE. CDR3 length equals 14 residues. The CDR3 is CASSWGLPGETQYF. The CDR3 coding sequence is TGTGCCAGCAGCTGGGGTCTCCCAGGGGAGACCCAGTACTTC.

The chain recombines TRBV7-8 with TRBJ1-5; D call uncertain. V was pared by 1 base and J by 0 bases, with 7 bases between. In germline, CDR1 is SGHVS, CDR2 FQNEAQ. CDR3 size: 15 residues. The CDR3 protein is CASSLVRVSNQPQHF. The CDR3 DNA reads as TGTGCCAGCAGCTTAGTACGAGTTAGCAATCAGCCCCAGCATTTT.

This chain connects TRBV10-3 to TRBJ2-2; 7 bases align to TRBD1. In germline, CDR1 is ENHRY, CDR2 SYGVKD. The CDR3 has 16 residues. With 0 bases clipped from V and 3 bases from J, the junction kept 4 bases outside the gene matches. In DNA, the CDR3 is TGTGCCATCAGTGAGTCAAGGGGGCTGTACACCGGGGAGCTGTTTTTT. Encoded protein: CAISESRGLYTGELFF.

The chain employs TRBV5-1 and TRBJ1-6; 11 positions match TRBD1. Germline V gene data show CDR1 as SGHRS and CDR2 as YFSETQ. V trimming: 3 bases; J trimming: 7 bases; junction bases outside the gene matches: 0. The CDR3 has 14 amino acids. The CDR3 DNA is TGCGCCAGCAGCTGGGACAGGGGGAATTCACCCCTCCACTTT. It specifies CASSWDRGNSPLHF. Variable domain in full (rest from reference TRBV5-1 and TRBJ1-6): KAGVTQTPRYLIKTRGQQVTLSCSPISGHRSVSWYQQTPGQGLQFLFEYFSETQRNKGNFPGRFSGRQFSNSRSEMNVSTLELGDSALYLCASSWDRGNSPLHFGNGTRLTVT.

This clone has only one observation. The CDR3 region has the DNA TGTGCCAGCAGCTCGGCGGGGAATCTGAACACTGAAGCTTTCTTT. Translating it yields CASSSAGNLNTEAFF. The chain links TRBV5-8 to TRBJ1-1; D ambiguous. V dropped 3 bases and J dropped 0 bases, with 12 bases sitting between them. CDR3 length equals 15 residues. Germline V lookup: CDR1 SGHTS, CDR2 YDEGEE.

The J gene is TRBJ1-2, the V gene TRBV4-2; D unclear. CDR1 is LGHNA, CDR2 YNFKEQ, per germline. Trimming shortened V by 4 bases and J by 4 bases, and 16 bases separated the two germline ends. This CDR3 has 15 residues. Written as DNA, the CDR3 is TGTGCCAGCAGCCGAACCGGGATCCATTCCTATGGCTACACCTTC. Amino acid sequence: CASSRTGIHSYGYTF.

The chain has TRBV7-2 and TRBJ2-3; 15 nucleotides agree with TRBD2. CDR1 is SGHTA, CDR2 FQGNSA, per germline. V lost 5 bases to trimming and J lost 7 bases; unmatched junction nucleotides: 7. This CDR3 contains 16 residues. The DNA for the CDR3 is TGTGCCAGCAGCGCAGGGACTAGCGGGGGGCCGCATACGCAGTATTTT. This gives the protein CASSAGTSGGPHTQYF.

This clone came up once. The chain links TRBV2 to TRBJ2-5, with D maybe TRBD1 (5 bases). Germline CDR1 and CDR2: SNHLY and FYNNEI. CDR3 length: 13 amino acids. The V and J ends lost 9 bases and 7 bases respectively, with 18 bases between them. The CDR3 nucleotides are TGTGCCAGTTCAGGGCCTTCGGAAGGGACCCAGTACTTC. This encodes CASSGPSEGTQYF.

The rearrangement uses TRBV4-1 and TRBJ2-3; D might be TRBD2 (6 bases). CDR1 and CDR2 (germline): MGHRA, YSYEKL. CDR3 length: 15 residues. Trimming removed 1 base from V and 4 bases from J, with 12 bases in between. The CDR3 DNA is TGCGCCAGCAGCCAAGCGGGGGTCCTCGCAGATACGCAGTATTTT. It codes for CASSQAGVLADTQYF.